The 17 T cell receptor beta chains below come from one sample, sequenced in a study of blood T cells in healthy people across ages. Together with a sample-barcoded 5' primer, a J-beta primer mix was included in a second PCR lasting about 6 to 11 cycles. A single record per CDR3 protein comes from TCRdb applying MiXCR to the 5' RACE reads. Of 700,000 to 800,000 distinct CDR3 sequences in the sample, around 46% are singletons; the top ten hold roughly 19%. The material sequenced was blood. The receptors derive from a woman aged 55-69 years in good health.

The gene calls are TRBV4-1 and TRBJ2-5; 12 nucleotides match TRBD2. The DNA end favors TRBJ2-7, so the J call may be wrong. The CDR3 consists of 15 residues. The germline gives CDR1 MGHRA, CDR2 YSYEKL. CDR3 DNA: TGCGCCAGCAGCTACTTACTAGCGGGAGGACACGAGCAGTACTTC. Its protein is CASSYLLAGGHEQYF.

This clonotype was seen just once. V is TRBV7-2 and J is TRBJ2-3; the match to TRBD2 covers 8 bases. This CDR3 region has 16 residues. Germline loops: CDR1 SGHTA, CDR2 FQGNSA. V lost 0 bases and J lost 11; bases outside the gene matches: 13. The CDR3 coding sequence is TGTGCCAGCAGCTTAGCGCGTAGCGGGGCCCAGGGTGGGCAGTATTTT. As protein: CASSLARSGAQGGQYF.

In this sample, this clonotype turned up many times. The chain uses TRBV12-3 or TRBV12-4 and TRBJ2-5; D remains unclear. This CDR3 has 13 amino acids. Trimming shortened V by 5 bases and J by 0 bases, and 7 bases separated the two germline ends. The CDR3 DNA reads as TGTGCCAGCAGTCAGATGTACCAAGAGACCCAGTACTTC. The encoded protein is CASSQMYQETQYF.

This clonotype was detected a few times. This chain connects TRBV6-5 to TRBJ2-3, with 10 bases lining up with TRBD1. Trimming at V came to 2 bases and at J to 0 bases, leaving 2 bases not matched to a gene. This CDR3 comprises 16 residues. Germline V gives CDR1 MNHEY, CDR2 SVGAGI. The CDR3, as DNA: TGTGCCAGCAGTTACGGGACAGGGGCTAGCACAGATACGCAGTATTTT. It encodes CASSYGTGASTDTQYF.

The gene calls are TRBV29-1 and TRBJ2-7; TRBD1 aligns across 10 bases. CDR3 length: 15 residues. CDR1 is SQVTM and CDR2 is ANQGSEA in the germline V gene. After removal of 1 base from V and 4 bases from J, the junction contained 7 bases not matched to a gene. In DNA, the CDR3 is TGCAGCGTTGAAGTGGGTCGGACAGGGGGGTACGAGCAGTACTTC. Its protein product is CSVEVGRTGGYEQYF.

V usage is TRBV7-2 and J usage is TRBJ2-2; no clear D. The CDR3 is made up of 14 amino acids. CDR1 is SGHTA, CDR2 FQGNSA, per germline. V was pared by 2 bases and J by 3 bases, with 7 bases between. CDR3 sequence reads: CASSLQADTGELFF. The CDR3 DNA reads TGTGCCAGCAGCTTACAGGCGGACACCGGGGAGCTGTTTTTT.

V and J are TRBV12-3 or TRBV12-4 and TRBJ2-1, with 13 bases lining up with TRBD2. The V gene end was trimmed by 5 bases and the J gene end by 5 bases; junction bases not matched to a gene: 12. This CDR3 is built from 18 residues. The CDR3 loop reads CASSPRLAGGFFDNEQFF. For the CDR3, the DNA is TGTGCCAGCAGTCCTCGACTAGCGGGGGGATTCTTTGACAATGAGCAGTTCTTC.

The genes are TRBV6-6 and TRBJ2-2; TRBD2 is a possible D gene (6 bases). The CDR3 sequence is 14 residues long. CDR1 and CDR2 from the germline V gene are MNHNY and SVGAGI (reference sequence). Trimming left V 2 bases short and J 4 bases short, with 8 bases between. CDR3 sequence: CASSYTEGTGELFF. In DNA form, the CDR3 reads TGTGCCAGCAGTTACACGGAGGGCACCGGGGAGCTGTTTTTT.

V and J are TRBV29-1 and TRBJ2-1, with TRBD2 identical over 10 bases. The V gene's germline CDR1 is SQVTM and CDR2 ANQGSEA. V lost 4 bases, J lost 8 bases, and 8 bases stayed unmatched. The CDR3 is 14 residues long. The CDR3 sequence: CSVVRLAGVDEQFF. CDR3 nucleotide sequence: TGCAGCGTTGTCCGGCTAGCGGGAGTTGATGAGCAGTTCTTC.

This chain uses TRBV6-5 with TRBJ1-2, with D maybe TRBD1 (5 bases). Germline CDR1 is MNHEY and CDR2 is SVGAGI. The CDR3 is 12 amino acids. Trimming stripped 6 bases from V and 8 bases from J, with 13 bases between. CDR3 sequence reads: CASSPSRDGYTF. The DNA of the CDR3 is TGTGCCAGCAGCCCTTCCCGGGACGGCTACACCTTC.

This chain links TRBV5-1 with TRBJ2-3; 7 bases align to TRBD2. Per the germline V gene, CDR1 is SGHRS and CDR2 is YFSETQ. This CDR3 has 16 amino acids. After removal of 4 bases from V and 4 bases from J, the junction contained 12 bases not matched to a gene. CDR3 coding DNA: TGCGCCAGCAGCGTGAGCGGGGCTGAAATCCCAGATACGCAGTATTTT. This codes for CASSVSGAEIPDTQYF.

This clonotype was counted many times. The chain uses TRBV6-2 or TRBV6-3 and TRBJ2-2, with 7 bases identical to TRBD1. The CDR3 runs 18 residues. The V gene's germline CDR1 is MNHEY and CDR2 SVGEGT. Trimming at V came to 2 bases and at J to 5 bases, leaving 14 bases not matched to a gene. The CDR3 nucleotides are TGTGCCAGCAGTTACCCCTCGGGACAGACATTCTGGACCGGGGAGCTGTTTTTT. It codes for CASSYPSGQTFWTGELFF.

The chain recombines TRBV10-3 with TRBJ1-1, with D unresolved. The V end was cut by 3 bases, the J end by 4 bases, with 9 bases between. CDR3 length: 13 amino acids. Per the germline V gene, CDR1 is ENHRY and CDR2 is SYGVKD. The CDR3 is CAISDGESTEAFF. DNA of the CDR3: TGTGCCATCAGTGACGGGGAAAGCACTGAAGCTTTCTTT.

This clonotype showed up just a few times. The CDR3 DNA reads TGTGCCAGCGCGGGGAATTCCTACGAGCAGTACTTC. Its translation: CASAGNSYEQYF. The genes are TRBV6-2 or TRBV6-3 and TRBJ2-7, with D possibly being TRBD2 (6 bases). V was shortened by 8 bases and J by 1 base, with 9 bases between the two germline ends. The length of the CDR3 is 12 residues. The V gene's germline CDR1 is MNHEY and CDR2 SVGEGT.

This clonotype was counted between two and nine times. This chain links TRBV13 with TRBJ1-4, with D possibly TRBD1 on 5 matching bases. The V end was cut by 2 bases, the J end by 6 bases, with 10 bases between. This CDR3 contains 14 residues. Germline V CDR1 and CDR2: PRHDT, FYEKMQ (reference sequence). The CDR3 bases are TGTGCCAGCAGCTTAAGGTTCAGGGATGAAAAACTGTTTTTT. Its translation: CASSLRFRDEKLFF.

This chain joins TRBV13 and TRBJ2-3; D not resolved. The CDR3 loop spans 13 amino acids. Trimming left V 1 base short and J 7 bases short, with 9 bases between. Looked up from germline, CDR1 is PRHDT and CDR2 is FYEKMQ (reference sequence). The CDR3 DNA sequence: TGTGCCAGCAGCTTAGAGGAATACAATACGCAGTATTTT. Protein product: CASSLEEYNTQYF.

This clonotype was found a few times. The chain joins TRBV5-6 to TRBJ1-2; tentatively, D is TRBD1 (5 bases). The CDR3 loop spans 12 amino acids. The germline V gene has CDR1 SGHDT and CDR2 YYEEEE. V was clipped by 0 bases and J by 8 bases, with 8 bases between them. CDR3 nucleotide sequence: TGTGCCAGCAGCTTGGAAGGGACCGGCTACACCTTC. Residues: CASSLEGTGYTF. The full variable domain, with the rest looked up from reference TRBV5-6 and TRBJ1-2, is DAGVTQSPTHLIKTRGQQVTLRCSPKSGHDTVSWYQQALGQGPQFIFQYYEEEERQRGNFPDRFSGHQFPNYSSELNVNALLLGDSALYLCASSLEGTGYTFGSGTRLTVV.